The rows below give T cell receptor beta chains drawn from one sample of a study of post-analysis software for immune sequencing data. TCRdb re-analysed the PCR reads in MiXCR, keeping a single row per CDR3 protein. The sample shows 750,000 to 950,000 distinct CDR3 sequences, around 53% of them seen only once. Sequencing was performed on blood. These receptors were obtained from a girl aged 10-17 years with multiple sclerosis. Each CDR3 is given with its conserved first and last residue. A D gene is named only where the DNA matches it firmly. Expanded clones are given a class, and other clones once, few, many or no size at all.

>TRBJ2-1|TRBD2|-|TRBV27
TGTGCCAGCAGTTCGTCCGGACTAGCGGGAGGATGGTTCTTC
CASSSSGLAGGWFF
>TRBJ2-3|-|once|TRBV5-1
TGCGCCAGCAGCTTGGTAACAGGAGCAGATACGCAGTATTTT
CASSLVTGADTQYF
>TRBJ1-5|TRBD1|-|TRBV7-9
TGTGCCAGCTGCCCGGGGCAGGGGGTTCAGCCCCAGCATTTT
CASCPGQGVQPQHF
>TRBJ2-1|-|-|TRBV6-1
TGTGCCAGCAGTTCAACGGGAACGGGCGAGCAGTTCTTC
CASSSTGTGEQFF
>TRBJ2-1|TRBD1|-|TRBV7-3
TGTGCCAGCAGCGCGGGGACAGGGTTTGGTGAGCAGTTCTTC
CASSAGTGFGEQFF
>TRBJ2-7|-|few|TRBV20-1
TGCAGTGCTAGAAGGTTGGGGGAGGCGAACTCCTACGAGCAGTACTTC
CSARRLGEANSYEQYF
>TRBJ1-6|TRBD1|-|TRBV12-3/TRBV12-4
TGTGCCAGCTCGACAGGGGAATATAATTCACCCCTCCACTTT
CASSTGEYNSPLHF
>TRBJ2-7|-|-|TRBV3-1
TGTGCCAGCAGCAATCGGGGATCAATTAACTACGAGCAGTACTTC
CASSNRGSINYEQYF
>TRBJ2-7|-|few|TRBV29-1
TGCAGCGTTTACCAGGGAGGACCCTACGAGCAGTACTTC
CSVYQGGPYEQYF
>TRBJ2-1|-|-|TRBV12-3/TRBV12-4
TGTGCCAGCGTTAGGGGGGGTTACAATGAGCAGTTCTTC
CASVRGGYNEQFF
>TRBJ2-2|-|-|TRBV29-1
TGCAGCGGGGGGTTAGGTTCCGGGGAGCTGTTTTTT
CSGGLGSGELFF
>TRBJ2-3|-|-|TRBV20-1
TGCAGTTATGTCATAGGCTTCGATCAGTATTTT
CSYVIGFDQYF
>TRBJ2-5|-|-|TRBV6-1
TGTGCCAGCAAGCGCCTAGGACAGAGGGGGGAAGAGACCCAGTACTTC
CASKRLGQRGEETQYF
>TRBJ1-2|TRBD1|-|TRBV9
TGTGCCAGCAGCGGTGCAGGGGGCGCTGTTAAGAACTATGGCTACACCTTC
CASSGAGGAVKNYGYTF
>TRBJ2-5|-|-|TRBV15
TGTGCCACCAGCAACCAAGGGACCCAGTACTTC
CATSNQGTQYF
>TRBJ2-1|-|-|TRBV29-1
TGCAGCGTTGTAAGGCAGTCCTGCAATGAGCAGTTCTTC
CSVVRQSCNEQFF
>TRBJ2-1|TRBD1|-|TRBV5-1
TGCGCCAGCAGCTTGGCCGGGACAGGGGGGTCGGAGCAGTTCTTC
CASSLAGTGGSEQFF
>TRBJ2-1|TRBD1|-|TRBV5-1
TGCGCCAGCAGCTCGGGACAGCACTACAATGAGCAGGTCTTC
CASSSGQHYNEQVF
>TRBJ2-5|TRBD1|-|TRBV29-1
TGCAGTGCTGCAAGGGACAGGAGCCAAGAGACCCAGTACTTC
CSAARDRSQETQYF
>TRBJ2-5|-|-|TRBV20-1
TGCAGTGCTAGAGACCGGCGGCGGTACCAAGAGACCCAGTACTTC
CSARDRRRYQETQYF
>TRBJ2-4|-|-|TRBV29-1
TGCAGCGTTGGCGAGAGCAAAAACATTCAGTACTTC
CSVGESKNIQYF
>TRBJ2-6|TRBD1|-|TRBV20-1
TGCAGTGCTGGGTCAGGGGGTAGCGCCTCTGGGGCCAACGTCCTGACTTTC
CSAGSGGSASGANVLTF
>TRBJ1-2|-|-|TRBV6-5
TGTGCCAGCAGTTACACCTTTGGACGGGGTGGCTACACCTTC
CASSYTFGRGGYTF
>TRBJ2-7|-|few|TRBV12-3/TRBV12-4
TGTGCCAGCAGTTTAGCAGCAGGGGTAGGCTCCTACGAGCAGTACTTC
CASSLAAGVGSYEQYF
>TRBJ2-6|-|-|TRBV4-2
TGTGCCAGCAGCCAAGATATAGACTCTGGGGCCAACGTCCTGACTTTC
CASSQDIDSGANVLTF
>TRBJ1-3|-|-|TRBV6-6
TGTGCCAGCAGTTACTCGGGCCGGGGTGCTGGAAACACCATATATTTT
CASSYSGRGAGNTIYF
>TRBJ1-5|-|-|TRBV10-3
TGTGCCATCAGTGGCAGTAGCAATCAGCCCCAGCATTTT
CAISGSSNQPQHF
>TRBJ2-5|-|-|TRBV5-6
TGTGCCAGCAGCTTGGCCGAGGAGGCGGAAGAGACCCAGTACTTC
CASSLAEEAEETQYF
>TRBJ2-7|-|few|TRBV12-3/TRBV12-4
TGTGCCAGCAGTTTCGGCGGGATGATCTACGAGCAGTACTTC
CASSFGGMIYEQYF
>TRBJ2-1|-|-|TRBV15
TGTGCCACCAGCAGAGATCGTATGGGTAATGAGCAGTTCTTC
CATSRDRMGNEQFF
>TRBJ2-5|-|-|TRBV20-1
TGCAGTGCAGAGGGGGAGTCCCAAGAGACCCAGTACTTC
CSAEGESQETQYF
>TRBJ1-1|-|-|TRBV20-1
TGCAGTGCTGGGGAAGGGGCTTTGAGAACTGAAGCTTTCTTT
CSAGEGALRTEAFF
>TRBJ2-5|-|once|TRBV5-1
TGCGCCAGCAGCTCAGACCGGGACACAAAGACCCAGTACTTC
CASSSDRDTKTQYF
>TRBJ2-7|-|few|TRBV6-5
TGTGCCAGCAGTTCCGCCCCGACCAGGTATAATCTGTACTTC
CASSSAPTRYNLYF
>TRBJ1-1|TRBD1|few|TRBV4-1
TGCGCCAGCAGCCCTTGGGACAGGGACTTAGCCAGGAACACTGAAGCTTTCTTT
CASSPWDRDLARNTEAFF
>TRBJ2-7|-|few|TRBV20-1
TGCAGTGTCAGGGGGGGGGCGGTCGTCTACGAGCAGTACTTC
CSVRGGAVVYEQYF
>TRBJ2-3|-|-|TRBV20-1
TGCAGTGCTAGTCGTAGCCTCACAGATACGCAGTATTTT
CSASRSLTDTQYF
>TRBJ2-3|-|few|TRBV27
TGTGCCAGCGGCTTGGTGGGGGCCCCACAGGATACGCAGTATTTT
CASGLVGAPQDTQYF
>TRBJ2-7|TRBD1|few|TRBV28
TGTGCCACCCACGCCTTCCCGGGACAGGGTCCCTACGAGCAGTACTTC
CATHAFPGQGPYEQYF
>TRBJ2-4|TRBD1|-|TRBV12-3/TRBV12-4
TGTGCCAGCAGCCGCACTGGGACAGGGAAAAACATTCAGTACTTC
CASSRTGTGKNIQYF
>TRBJ1-5|TRBD1|-|TRBV7-9
TGTGCCAGCAGTCACTCGGACAGGGAGGATCAGCCCCAGCATTTT
CASSHSDREDQPQHF
>TRBJ2-1|TRBD1|-|TRBV30
TGTGCCGCAAAGGGGACAGGGCTAGCTAATGAGCAGTTCTTC
CAAKGTGLANEQFF
>TRBJ2-7|TRBD2|-|TRBV18
TGTGCCAGCTCACCACGGATAGCGGGAGGTAACGAGCAGTACTTC
CASSPRIAGGNEQYF
>TRBJ2-3|TRBD2|-|TRBV29-1
TGCAGCGTTGAGCCTAGCGGGCATACAGATACGCAGTATTTT
CSVEPSGHTDTQYF
>TRBJ1-4|-|-|TRBV3-1
TGTGCCAGCAGCCAAGAGGGGTTTAATGAAAAACTGTTTTTT
CASSQEGFNEKLFF
>TRBJ2-7|-|-|TRBV3-1
TGTGCCAGCAGCCAACCAGATCTTCTCGAGCAGTACTTC
CASSQPDLLEQYF
>TRBJ2-7|TRBD1|-|TRBV5-1
TGCGCCAGCAGCTTTACAGGGGGCGCGGAGTACGAGCAGTACTTC
CASSFTGGAEYEQYF
>TRBJ2-7|TRBD2|-|TRBV29-1
TGCAGCGGGGATAGCGGGAGCCTGCATGAGCAGTACTTC
CSGDSGSLHEQYF
>TRBJ2-7|TRBD1|few|TRBV27
TGTGCCAGCAGTGACCGGACAGGGGGGAGGGCCTACGAGCAGTACTTC
CASSDRTGGRAYEQYF
>TRBJ1-2|-|-|TRBV6-1
TGTGCCAGCAGTGAGGGGGGGCAACACTATGGCTACACCTTC
CASSEGGQHYGYTF
>TRBJ1-4|-|-|TRBV12-3/TRBV12-4
TGTGCCAGCACTAGGAATCGGGGAGAAAAACTGTTTTTT
CASTRNRGEKLFF
>TRBJ2-4|-|-|TRBV20-1
TGCAGTGCTGGGACGCCCCGGGAGCAGTACTTC
CSAGTPREQYF
>TRBJ2-5|TRBD2|few|TRBV20-1
TGCAGTGCCGAGGGACTAGCGGGGCAAGAGACCCAGTACTTC
CSAEGLAGQETQYF
>TRBJ2-3|TRBD2|few|TRBV9
TGTGCCAGCAGCGAGGATCCTAGCGGGGGTCTTCGGGATACGCAGTATTTT
CASSEDPSGGLRDTQYF
>TRBJ2-7|-|few|TRBV10-3
TGTGCCATCAGTGAGTTCCGGGACCACTACGAGCAGTACTTC
CAISEFRDHYEQYF
>TRBJ2-3|-|-|TRBV29-1
TGCAGCGTCACAATTCCAGATACGCAGTATTTT
CSVTIPDTQYF
>TRBJ1-5|-|-|TRBV19
TGTGCCACCAAGGAACAGGCGAGCAATCAGCCCCAGCATTTT
CATKEQASNQPQHF